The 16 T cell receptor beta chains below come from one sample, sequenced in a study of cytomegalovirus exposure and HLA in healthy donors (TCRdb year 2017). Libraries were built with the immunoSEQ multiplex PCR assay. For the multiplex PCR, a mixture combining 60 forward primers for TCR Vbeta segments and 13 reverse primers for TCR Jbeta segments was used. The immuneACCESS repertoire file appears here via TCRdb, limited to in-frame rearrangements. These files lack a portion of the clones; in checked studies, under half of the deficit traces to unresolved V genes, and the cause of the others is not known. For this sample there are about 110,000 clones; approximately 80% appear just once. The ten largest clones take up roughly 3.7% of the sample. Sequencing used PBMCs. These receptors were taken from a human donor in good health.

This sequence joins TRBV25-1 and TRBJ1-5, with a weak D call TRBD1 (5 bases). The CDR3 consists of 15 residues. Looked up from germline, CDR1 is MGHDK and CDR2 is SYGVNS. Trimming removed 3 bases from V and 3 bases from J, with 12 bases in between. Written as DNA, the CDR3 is TGTGCCAGCAGTGAGGGGGGAGCACTCAATCAGCCCCAGCATTTT. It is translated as CASSEGGALNQPQHF.

Written as DNA, the CDR3 is TGTGCCAGCAGTGAGAGCTACAGGTCCACTGAAGCTTTCTTT. It specifies CASSESYRSTEAFF. This chain links TRBV6-1 with TRBJ1-1; D is possibly TRBD1 (5 bases). This CDR3 region has 14 residues. Trimming pared 3 bases from V and 4 bases from J, leaving 12 bases between. The germline CDR1 and CDR2 sequences are MNHNS and SASEGT.

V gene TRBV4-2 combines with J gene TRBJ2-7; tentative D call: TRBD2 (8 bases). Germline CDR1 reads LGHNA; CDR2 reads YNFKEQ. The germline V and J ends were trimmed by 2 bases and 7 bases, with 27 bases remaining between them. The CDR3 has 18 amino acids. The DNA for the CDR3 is TGTGCCAGCAGCCAAAAGAGGGGGCGGGAGGTGGCGCTGGGGGAGCAGTACTTC. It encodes CASSQKRGREVALGEQYF.

CDR3 in amino acids: CASSPRDSSYEQYF. The CDR3 DNA follows: TGTGCCAGCAGCCCCCGGGACAGCTCCTACGAGCAGTACTTC. This chain links TRBV7-8 with TRBJ2-7, with 7 bases aligning to TRBD1. The CDR3 has 14 residues. The V segment lost 5 bases and the J segment 0 bases; nucleotides outside the gene matches: 4. Germline V gene lookup returns CDR1 SGHVS and CDR2 FQNEAQ.

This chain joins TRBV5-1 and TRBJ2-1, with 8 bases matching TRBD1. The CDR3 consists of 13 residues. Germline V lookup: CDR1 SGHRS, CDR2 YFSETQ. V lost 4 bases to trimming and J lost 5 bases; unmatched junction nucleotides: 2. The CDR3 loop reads CASSPDRDNEQFF. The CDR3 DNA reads TGCGCCAGCAGCCCGGACAGGGACAATGAGCAGTTCTTC.

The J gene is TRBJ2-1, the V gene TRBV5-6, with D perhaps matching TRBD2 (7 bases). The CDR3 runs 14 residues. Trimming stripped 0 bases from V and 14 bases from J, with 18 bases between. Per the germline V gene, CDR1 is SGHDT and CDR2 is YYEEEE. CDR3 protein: CASSLGPNGGLEFF. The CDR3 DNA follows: TGTGCCAGCAGCTTGGGTCCTAACGGGGGGCTTGAGTTCTTC.

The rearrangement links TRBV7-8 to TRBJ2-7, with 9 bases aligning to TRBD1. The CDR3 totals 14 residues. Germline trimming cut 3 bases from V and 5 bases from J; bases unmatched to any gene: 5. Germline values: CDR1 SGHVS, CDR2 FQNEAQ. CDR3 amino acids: CASSFRTGDNEQYF. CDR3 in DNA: TGTGCCAGCAGCTTTAGGACAGGGGACAACGAGCAGTACTTC.

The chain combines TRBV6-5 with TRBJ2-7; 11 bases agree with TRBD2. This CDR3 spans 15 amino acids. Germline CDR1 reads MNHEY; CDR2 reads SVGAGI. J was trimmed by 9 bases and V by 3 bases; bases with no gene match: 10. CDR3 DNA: TGTGCCAGCAGTTATGGGACTAGCGGACCTACGGGGCAGTACTTC. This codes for CASSYGTSGPTGQYF.

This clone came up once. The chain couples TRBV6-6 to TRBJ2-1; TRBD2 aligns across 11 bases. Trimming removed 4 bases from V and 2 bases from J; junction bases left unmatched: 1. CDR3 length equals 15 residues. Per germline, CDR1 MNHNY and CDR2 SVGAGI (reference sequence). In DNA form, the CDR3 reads TGTGCCAGCAGTTCGACTAGCGGGACCTACAATGAGCAGTTCTTC. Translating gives CASSSTSGTYNEQFF.

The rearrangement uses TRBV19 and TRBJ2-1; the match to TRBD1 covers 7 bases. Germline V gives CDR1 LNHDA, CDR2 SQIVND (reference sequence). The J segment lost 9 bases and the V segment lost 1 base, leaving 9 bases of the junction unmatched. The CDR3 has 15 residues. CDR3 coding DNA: TGTGCCAGTAGTATAGGACAGGGTGGGGTTGTTGAGCAGTTCTTC. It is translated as CASSIGQGGVVEQFF. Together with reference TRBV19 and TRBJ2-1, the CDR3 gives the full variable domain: DGGITQSPKYLFRKEGQNVTLSCEQNLNHDAMYWYRQDPGQGLRLIYYSQIVNDFQKGDIAEGYSVSREKKESFPLTVTSAQKNPTAFYLCASSIGQGGVVEQFFGPGTRLTVL.

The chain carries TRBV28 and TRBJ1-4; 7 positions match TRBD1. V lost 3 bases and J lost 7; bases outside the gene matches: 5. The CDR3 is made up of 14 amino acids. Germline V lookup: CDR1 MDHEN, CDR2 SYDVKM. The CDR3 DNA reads TGTGCCAGCAGTTTTACAGGGGCGGCTGAAAAACTGTTTTTT. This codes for CASSFTGAAEKLFF.

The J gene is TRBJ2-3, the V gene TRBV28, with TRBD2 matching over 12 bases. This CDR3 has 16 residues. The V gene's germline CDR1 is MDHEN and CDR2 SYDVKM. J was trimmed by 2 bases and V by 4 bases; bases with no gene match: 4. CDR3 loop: CASSSGLAGITDTQYF. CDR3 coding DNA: TGTGCCAGCAGTTCTGGACTAGCGGGGATCACAGATACGCAGTATTTT.

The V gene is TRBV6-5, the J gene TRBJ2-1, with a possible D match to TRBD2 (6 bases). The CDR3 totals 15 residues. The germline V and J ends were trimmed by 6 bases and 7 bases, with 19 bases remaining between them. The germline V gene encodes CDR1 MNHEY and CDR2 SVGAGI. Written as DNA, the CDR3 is TGTGCCAGCAGCACTGGACTACCTCAGAGGAATGAGCAGTTCTTC. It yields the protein CASSTGLPQRNEQFF.

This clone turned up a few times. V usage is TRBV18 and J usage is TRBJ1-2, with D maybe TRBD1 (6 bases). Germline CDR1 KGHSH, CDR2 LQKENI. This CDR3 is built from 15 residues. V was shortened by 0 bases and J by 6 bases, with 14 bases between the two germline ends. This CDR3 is CASSPPWQGRDGYTF. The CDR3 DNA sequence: TGTGCCAGCTCACCACCGTGGCAGGGGAGGGATGGCTACACCTTC.

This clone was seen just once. The chain's CDR3 is CASSLGPGGPLNYGYTF. CDR3 nucleotides: TGTGCCAGCAGCTTAGGCCCGGGGGGGCCCCTTAACTATGGCTACACCTTC. The chain uses TRBV11-2 and TRBJ1-2, with D possibly TRBD1 on 6 matching bases. V was trimmed by 1 base and J by 1 base, leaving 16 bases between them. Germline CDR1 and CDR2: SGHAT and FQNNGV. This CDR3 comprises 17 residues. Full variable domain (outside the CDR3, taken from reference TRBV11-2 and TRBJ1-2): EAGVAQSPRYKIIEKRQSVAFWCNPISGHATLYWYQQILGQGPKLLIQFQNNGVVDDSQLPKDRFSAERLKGVDSTLKIQPAKLEDSAVYLCASSLGPGGPLNYGYTFGSGTRLTVV.

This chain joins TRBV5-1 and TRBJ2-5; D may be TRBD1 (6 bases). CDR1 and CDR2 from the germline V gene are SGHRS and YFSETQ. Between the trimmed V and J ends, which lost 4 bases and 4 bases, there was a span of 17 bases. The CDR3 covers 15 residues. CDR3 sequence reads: CASSATTGSGETQYF. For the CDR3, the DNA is TGCGCCAGCAGCGCAACAACAGGGTCCGGAGAGACCCAGTACTTC.